The clone carrying this TCR beta chain appeared a few times. The sample comes from a study of blood T cell repertoires in COVID-19. Study overall: Acute and convalescent COVID-19 samples came from the United States, Italy and Spain. Sample material is recorded as cDNA or gDNA derived from T cells, B-cell-depleted T cells, or PBMCs.

Authors' processing steps: Amplification of reference gene primers provided the estimated nucleated cell counts. The method was immunoSEQ multiplex PCR; TCRdb's version includes in-frame clones alone and lacks a portion of them. V and J calls and clone size are given by that table; D and trimming were obtained from the DNA. The sample lists 140,000 to 150,000 clones, around 84% occurring once. This TCR came from a man in his 60s with active or convalescent COVID-19. Specimen: peripheral blood.

CDR3 amino acids: CASSPLRAGSPLANVLTF. CDR3 DNA sequence: TGTGCCAGCAGCCCCCTCCGAGCGGGATCGCCTCTGGCCAACGTCCTGACTTTC. This rearrangement joins TRBV7-9 to TRBJ2-6; 7 bases are shared with TRBD2. The CDR3 covers 18 residues. V dropped 5 bases and J dropped 6; count of bases not matched to a gene: 16. In germline, CDR1 is SEHNR, CDR2 FQNEAQ (reference sequence).